Below are 12 T cell receptor beta chains sequenced from a single sample in a study of blood T cell repertoires in COVID-19. The assay was immunoSEQ multiplex PCR, and TCRdb's table has in-frame clones only and misses some. Among a few hundred thousand clones listed, around nine tenths were seen once. Input material: peripheral blood. These receptors came from a man aged 80 or over with acute or convalescent COVID-19.

V and J are TRBV3-1 (or the pseudogene TRBV3-2) and TRBJ2-7; maybe TRBD1 (6 bases). V was trimmed by 0 bases and J by 2 bases, leaving 20 bases between them. Germline lookup yields CDR1 LGHDT and CDR2 YNNKEL (reference sequence). CDR3 length: 18 residues. The DNA of the CDR3 is TGTGCCAGCAGCCAAGAAGAATCACGGACAGCAACTACCTACGAGCAGTACTTC. Protein sequence: CASSQEESRTATTYEQYF.

Only a few counts were recorded for this clone. The chain links TRBV19 to TRBJ1-5; 7 bases are shared with TRBD1. CDR1 is LNHDA, CDR2 SQIVND, per germline (reference sequence). V was pared by 9 bases and J by 3 bases, with 11 bases of the junction left unmatched. This CDR3 contains 15 residues. In nucleotides, the CDR3 is TGTGCCAGCCGGTGGGACAGCAGACCCAATCAGCCCCAGCATTTT. Residues: CASRWDSRPNQPQHF.

The chain carries TRBV4-3 and TRBJ2-5; 7 nucleotides agree with TRBD1. V trimming: 0 bases; J trimming: 6 bases; junction bases outside the gene matches: 4. Germline loops: CDR1 LGHNA, CDR2 YSLEER. The CDR3 has 14 residues. The CDR3 region has the DNA TGCGCCAGCAGCCAAGAAGACAGGGCAAAGACCCAGTACTTC. This codes for CASSQEDRAKTQYF.

In DNA form, the CDR3 reads TGTGCCAGTAGTAAGGGGACACTTAACTATGGCTACACCTTC. Its protein is CASSKGTLNYGYTF. The chain has TRBV19 and TRBJ1-2; possibly TRBD1 for D (6 bases). Germline assignment: CDR1 LNHDA and CDR2 SQIVND (reference sequence). The CDR3 is made up of 14 amino acids. Trimming took off 4 bases at V and 1 base at J, with 10 bases between the two ends.

This chain uses TRBV4-3 with TRBJ1-6; 11 nucleotides agree with TRBD1. CDR1 and CDR2 from the germline V gene are LGHNA and YSLEER. There are 16 residues in the CDR3. The trim removed 0 bases at V and 10 bases at J, leaving 5 bases unmatched. The chain's CDR3 is CASSQDRGTGGSPLHF. The CDR3 bases are TGCGCCAGCAGCCAAGATCGAGGGACAGGGGGATCACCCCTCCACTTT.

V is TRBV20-1 and J is TRBJ1-2, with D possibly matching TRBD1 (5 bases). This CDR3 region has 15 residues. V lost 3 bases to trimming and J lost 7 bases, with 21 bases between them. Per germline, CDR1 DFQATT and CDR2 SNEGSKA (reference sequence). The chain's CDR3 is CSASKARGYLSGYTF. The CDR3 DNA follows: TGCAGTGCTAGTAAGGCCCGGGGGTATCTCTCTGGCTACACCTTC.

The J gene is TRBJ2-7, the V gene TRBV28, with TRBD2 identical over 9 bases. CDR3 size: 14 residues. J gave up 4 bases and V 3 bases, and 4 bases lay outside the gene matches. CDR1 and CDR2 (germline): MDHEN, SYDVKM. Here the CDR3 DNA reads TGTGCCAGCAGTTTCAGGGCGGGAGGGTACGAGCAGTACTTC. Residues: CASSFRAGGYEQYF.

The J gene is TRBJ2-3, the V gene TRBV7-2; TRBD2 agrees at 9 bases. The length of the CDR3 is 16 residues. V was pared by 6 bases and J by 2 bases, with 9 bases of the junction left unmatched. Germline CDR1 and CDR2: SGHTA and FQGNSA. The CDR3 region is CASSAGGADPTDTQYF. CDR3 in DNA: TGTGCCAGCAGTGCGGGGGGGGCCGATCCCACAGATACGCAGTATTTT.

The chain employs TRBV6-5 and TRBJ2-1; TRBD2 matches 10 bases. The CDR3 length is 14 residues. Trimming at V came to 5 bases and at J to 6 bases, leaving 4 bases not matched to a gene. Germline assignment: CDR1 MNHEY and CDR2 SVGAGI. The CDR3 DNA sequence: TGTGCCAGCAGTACCGGGACTAGCGTCAATGAGCAGTTCTTC. Its protein is CASSTGTSVNEQFF.

The CDR3 DNA follows: TGCAGCGTAACCGGGACAGGGGAAGAGACCCAGTACTTC. Its translation: CSVTGTGEETQYF. V is TRBV29-1 and J is TRBJ2-5; 10 nucleotides match TRBD1. CDR1 SQVTM and CDR2 ANQGSEA come from the germline V gene. The CDR3 is made up of 13 amino acids. V dropped 6 bases and J dropped 3; count of bases not matched to a gene: 4.

V is TRBV10-3 and J is TRBJ2-7, with 7 bases that match TRBD1. The trim removed 10 bases at V and 2 bases at J, leaving 11 bases unmatched. This CDR3 is 14 amino acids long. The germline V gene has CDR1 ENHRY and CDR2 SYGVKD. In nucleotides, the CDR3 is TGTGCCACCGCCACAGGGGTCATTACCTACGAGCAGTACTTC. Its protein is CATATGVITYEQYF.

The chain has TRBV4-3 and TRBJ2-1, with 10 bases identical to TRBD2. V dropped 1 base and J dropped 8; count of bases not matched to a gene: 8. Germline V gene data show CDR1 as LGHNA and CDR2 as YSLEER. The CDR3 length is 16 residues. The CDR3 is CASSQGSGGPGDEQFF. Written as DNA, the CDR3 is TGCGCCAGCAGCCAAGGTAGCGGGGGGCCTGGTGATGAGCAGTTCTTC.